This TCR beta chain appears in the sequencing data of a study of blood T cell repertoires in COVID-19. As for the study in general: Sources were T cells, B-cell-depleted T cells, or PBMCs; the material itself was cDNA or gDNA.

Authors' processing steps: Amplifying reference gene primers gave estimates of nucleated cell counts. Clones were sequenced by immunoSEQ multiplex PCR, and TCRdb holds only the in-frame ones, with some missing. Clonal size and the V and J genes are those of that table, whereas D and trimming came from the DNA. The sample lists more than 110,000 clones, about 88% occurring once. Sequencing used peripheral blood. The TCR comes from a human donor in a cohort sampled during active COVID-19.

This chain's CDR3 is CASSQDLWNLASTDTQYF. The CDR3 DNA reads as TGCGCCAGCAGCCAAGATCTTTGGAACCTAGCTAGCACAGATACGCAGTATTTT. This rearrangement joins TRBV4-1 to TRBJ2-3; D possibly corresponds to TRBD2 (5 bases). Germline CDR1 reads MGHRA; CDR2 reads YSYEKL. Trimming took 0 bases from V and 0 from J, leaving 16 bases between them. The CDR3 is 18 residues long.